The 23 T cell receptor beta chains given below trace back to one sample, sequenced in a study of blood T cell repertoires in COVID-19. TCRdb's copy holds only in-frame clones and misses some; the assay was immunoSEQ multiplex PCR. Among some 140,000 clones, 75% to 90% were seen once, and the ten largest hold about 17%. Sequencing was done on a sample of peripheral blood. Receptors were obtained from a man aged 50 to 59 with active or convalescent COVID-19.

The chain couples TRBV6-5 to TRBJ2-7; 7 bases match TRBD1. Losses at the gene ends were 6 bases for V and 2 bases for J; bases not matched to a gene: 7. The germline V gene encodes CDR1 MNHEY and CDR2 SVGAGI. The CDR3 loop spans 14 amino acids. The CDR3 region is CASRTGTATYEQYF. The CDR3 nucleotides are TGTGCCAGCAGAACCGGGACAGCTACCTACGAGCAGTACTTC.

This chain uses TRBV24-1 with TRBJ2-7; D is ambiguous. Germline V lookup: CDR1 KGHDR, CDR2 SFDVKD. This CDR3 contains 14 residues. The V and J ends lost 4 bases and 2 bases respectively, with 11 bases between them. CDR3 bases: TGTGCCACCAGTGAATCCGGGTCTCCCTACGAGCAGTACTTC. Translated, it gives CATSESGSPYEQYF.

The V and J genes are TRBV15 and TRBJ1-1; no reliable D call. Looked up from germline, CDR1 is LNHNV and CDR2 is YYDKDF (reference sequence). V dropped 5 bases and J dropped 4 bases, with 8 bases sitting between them. The CDR3 runs 12 residues. CDR3 coding DNA: TGTGCCACCAGCCCTCGGGTCACTGAAGCTTTCTTT. Encoded protein: CATSPRVTEAFF.

A few counts support this clone. CDR3 coding DNA: TGTGCCAGCAGTAGGGACAGGGGTAACACTGAAGCTTTCTTT. Translation gives CASSRDRGNTEAFF. This sequence joins TRBV6-5 and TRBJ1-1, with TRBD1 matching over 10 bases. The CDR3 extends over 14 amino acids. CDR1 is MNHEY and CDR2 is SVGAGI in the germline V gene. With V trimmed by 5 bases and J by 2 bases, 2 bases remained unmatched.

The rearrangement links TRBV19 to TRBJ2-2, with 8 bases that match TRBD1. Trimming cost V 5 bases and J 5 bases; bases outside gene matches: 7. The CDR3 is made up of 15 amino acids. Germline CDR1 LNHDA, CDR2 SQIVND (reference sequence). The CDR3 spells CASSWQGAGTGELFF. The CDR3 nucleotides read TGTGCCAGTAGTTGGCAGGGGGCTGGTACCGGGGAGCTGTTTTTT.

The chain couples TRBV2 to TRBJ2-3; TRBD1 matches 8 bases. From germline, CDR1 is SNHLY and CDR2 FYNNEI. The CDR3 loop spans 15 amino acids. V was pared by 3 bases and J by 6 bases, with 8 bases of the junction left unmatched. The CDR3 nucleotides read TGTGCCAGCAGTGATCTCGGACAGGGCGCGGATACGCAGTATTTT. Translating gives CASSDLGQGADTQYF.

This sequence joins TRBV5-6 and TRBJ1-5; TRBD1 aligns across 7 bases. The V and J ends lost 4 bases and 1 base, in that order; junction bases with no gene match: 8. The CDR3 has 16 amino acids. Germline CDR1 SGHDT, CDR2 YYEEEE. CDR3 in amino acids: CASSLNRGTSNQPQHF. The CDR3 region has the DNA TGTGCCAGCAGCCTGAACAGGGGAACAAGCAATCAGCCCCAGCATTTT.

V and J are TRBV5-1 and TRBJ2-1; 9 bases are shared with TRBD1. Looked up from germline, CDR1 is SGHRS and CDR2 is YFSETQ. V lost 3 bases to trimming and J lost 4 bases; unmatched junction nucleotides: 8. The length of the CDR3 is 16 residues. The CDR3 DNA reads TGCGCCAGCAGCTCCGCCAACAGGGGGCCTTACAATGAGCAGTTCTTC. Translating gives CASSSANRGPYNEQFF.

The chain uses TRBV24-1 and TRBJ2-2; 8 nucleotides align to TRBD1. J was trimmed by 0 bases and V by 4 bases; bases with no gene match: 3. Germline V lookup: CDR1 KGHDR, CDR2 SFDVKD. CDR3 length: 16 amino acids. In DNA, the CDR3 is TGTGCCACCAGTGACCTGACAGGGGCGAACACCGGGGAGCTGTTTTTT. This gives the protein CATSDLTGANTGELFF.

The V and J genes are TRBV19 and TRBJ1-1, with D maybe TRBD1 (6 bases). Between the trimmed V and J ends, which lost 7 bases and 1 base, there was a span of 16 bases. There are 15 residues in the CDR3. Germline CDR1 reads LNHDA; CDR2 reads SQIVND (reference sequence). DNA for the CDR3: TGTGCCAGTAAGGGTTACAGGGCCGAGAACACTGAAGCTTTCTTT. Protein: CASKGYRAENTEAFF.

This clone appeared a single time. This chain connects TRBV10-3 to TRBJ2-5; D is perhaps TRBD2 (6 bases). Germline V gene sequence: CDR1 ENHRY, CDR2 SYGVKD. The V and J ends lost 3 bases and 5 bases respectively, with 25 bases between them. CDR3 size: 18 residues. In DNA form, the CDR3 reads TGTGCCATCAGTGATGGGGTGTCATTCCCGGGACTGGGGGAGACCCAGTACTTC. It translates to CAISDGVSFPGLGETQYF.

The genes are TRBV6-5 and TRBJ2-1; D perhaps matches TRBD1 (5 bases). CDR1 and CDR2 (germline): MNHEY, SVGAGI. V was cut by 4 bases and J by 6 bases, with 16 bases left in between. The length of the CDR3 is 15 residues. The CDR3 DNA reads TGTGCCAGCAGTTGGGTTAGGGGTAGATTCAATGAGCAGTTCTTC. The encoded protein is CASSWVRGRFNEQFF.

The chain links TRBV6-5 to TRBJ2-5; the D gene is possibly TRBD1 (6 bases). Germline lookup yields CDR1 MNHEY and CDR2 SVGAGI. The length of the CDR3 is 14 residues. V lost 3 bases, J lost 4 bases, and 12 bases lay in between. In DNA, the CDR3 is TGTGCCAGCAGTTATACAGGGAGTGGAGAGACCCAGTACTTC. Amino acids: CASSYTGSGETQYF.

Details on this clone: Other DNA sequences in this sample translate to the same CDR3. V is TRBV19 and J is TRBJ1-1, with TRBD1 as a possible D gene (6 bases). The CDR3 loop spans 14 amino acids. Germline V gene lookup returns CDR1 LNHDA and CDR2 SQIVND (reference sequence). Trimming took off 5 bases at V and 0 bases at J, with 10 bases between the two ends. In nucleotides, the CDR3 is TGTGCCAGTAGTCCGGGACAAGTGAACACTGAAGCTTTCTTT. Protein sequence: CASSPGQVNTEAFF.

This clone occurred a few times. This sequence joins TRBV12-5 and TRBJ1-5; no clear D. The V end was cut by 7 bases, the J end by 0 bases, with 22 bases between. This CDR3 is 18 amino acids long. Per germline, CDR1 LGHNT and CDR2 FRNRAP. CDR3 sequence (DNA): TGTGCTAGTGCCCTGATGCGCCAGGAACCATATAGCAATCAGCCCCAGCATTTT. Encoded protein: CASALMRQEPYSNQPQHF.

The chain uses TRBV5-1 and TRBJ2-7, with 9 bases aligning to TRBD2. The CDR3 extends over 15 amino acids. V lost 0 bases, J lost 1 base, and 2 bases stayed unmatched. The germline gives CDR1 SGHRS, CDR2 YFSETQ. The CDR3 DNA follows: TGCGCCAGCAGCTTGGGCGGGGGGGTATCCTACGAGCAGTACTTC. Translated, it gives CASSLGGGVSYEQYF.

This rearrangement joins TRBV24-1 to TRBJ1-2; TRBD1 might be the D (5 bases). The CDR3 has 16 amino acids. Germline CDR1 KGHDR, CDR2 SFDVKD. Trimming cost V 2 bases and J 0 bases, with 12 bases left between them. CDR3 amino acids: CATSDSHQGSNYGYTF. In DNA, the CDR3 is TGTGCCACCAGTGATTCCCACCAGGGATCTAACTATGGCTACACCTTC.

V gene TRBV30 combines with J gene TRBJ1-3; D is uncertain. The CDR3 runs 12 residues. The germline V gene has CDR1 GTSNPN and CDR2 SVGIG (reference sequence). Trimming stripped 2 bases from V and 4 bases from J, with 6 bases between. CDR3 DNA sequence: TGTGCCTGGAGTCTGCGGGGAAACACCATATATTTT. This encodes CAWSLRGNTIYF.

In this sample, this clone turned up a few times. V and J are TRBV7-9 and TRBJ1-1, with 7 bases identical to TRBD1. Trimming removed 6 bases from V and 5 bases from J; junction bases left unmatched: 9. Germline CDR1 is SEHNR and CDR2 is FQNEAQ (reference sequence). The CDR3 has 14 residues. CDR3 sequence: CASSSQAQGTEAFF. DNA of the CDR3: TGTGCCAGCAGTAGCCAGGCACAGGGGACTGAAGCTTTCTTT.

This CDR3 reads CASSRRDRSTMNTEAFF. Written as DNA, the CDR3 is TGTGCCAGCAGCCGCCGGGACAGGAGCACCATGAACACTGAAGCTTTCTTT. The gene calls are TRBV7-2 and TRBJ1-1; the match to TRBD1 covers 8 bases. Per germline, CDR1 SGHTA and CDR2 FQGNSA. V was pared by 5 bases and J by 0 bases, with 11 bases of the junction left unmatched. The CDR3 has 17 amino acids.

The CDR3 loop is CSVELAGVDNEQFF. DNA for the CDR3: TGCAGCGTTGAACTAGCGGGAGTAGATAATGAGCAGTTCTTC. This rearrangement joins TRBV29-1 to TRBJ2-1, with 10 bases aligning to TRBD2. V trimming: 2 bases; J trimming: 7 bases; junction bases outside the gene matches: 5. This CDR3 spans 14 amino acids. CDR1 SQVTM and CDR2 ANQGSEA come from the germline V gene.

The chain employs TRBV7-2 and TRBJ2-1, with TRBD2 identical over 8 bases. The CDR3 is 15 amino acids. Germline lookup yields CDR1 SGHTA and CDR2 FQGNSA. The V and J ends lost 0 bases and 7 bases, in that order; junction bases with no gene match: 5. CDR3 loop: CASSLAGRAGNEQFF. In DNA form, the CDR3 reads TGTGCCAGCAGCTTAGCCGGGAGGGCAGGGAATGAGCAGTTCTTC.

The rearrangement joins TRBV5-6 to TRBJ2-2; 10 nucleotides align to TRBD2. V was clipped by 0 bases and J by 3 bases; unmatched bases: 2. The V gene's germline CDR1 is SGHDT and CDR2 YYEEEE. CDR3 size: 16 residues. CDR3 sequence: CASSLELAGDTGELFF. The CDR3 DNA reads as TGTGCCAGCAGCTTGGAGCTAGCGGGGGACACCGGGGAGCTGTTTTTT.